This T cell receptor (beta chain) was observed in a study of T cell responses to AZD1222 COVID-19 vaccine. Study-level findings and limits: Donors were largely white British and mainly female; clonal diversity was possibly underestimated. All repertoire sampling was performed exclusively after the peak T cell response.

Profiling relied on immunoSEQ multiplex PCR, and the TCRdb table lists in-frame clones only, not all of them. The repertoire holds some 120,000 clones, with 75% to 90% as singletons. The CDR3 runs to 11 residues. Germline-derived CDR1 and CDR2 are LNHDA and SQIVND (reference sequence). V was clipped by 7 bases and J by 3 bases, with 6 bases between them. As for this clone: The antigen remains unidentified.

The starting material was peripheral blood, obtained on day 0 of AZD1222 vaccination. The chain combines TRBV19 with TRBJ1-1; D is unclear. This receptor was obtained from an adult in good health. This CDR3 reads CASNTYTEAFF. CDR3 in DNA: TGTGCCAGTAACACTTACACTGAAGCTTTCTTT.